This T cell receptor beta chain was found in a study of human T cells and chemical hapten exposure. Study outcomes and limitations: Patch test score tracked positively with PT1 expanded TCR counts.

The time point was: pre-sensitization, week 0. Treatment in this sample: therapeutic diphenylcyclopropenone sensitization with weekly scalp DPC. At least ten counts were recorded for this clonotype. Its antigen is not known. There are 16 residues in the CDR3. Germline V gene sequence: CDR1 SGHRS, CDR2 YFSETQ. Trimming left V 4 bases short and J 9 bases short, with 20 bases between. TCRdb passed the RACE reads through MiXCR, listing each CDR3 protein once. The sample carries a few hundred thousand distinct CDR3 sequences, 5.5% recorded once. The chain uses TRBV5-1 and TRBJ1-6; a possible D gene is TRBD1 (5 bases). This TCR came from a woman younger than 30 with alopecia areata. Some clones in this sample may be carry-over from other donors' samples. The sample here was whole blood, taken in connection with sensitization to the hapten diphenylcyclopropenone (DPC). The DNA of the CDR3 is TGCGCCAGCAGCCGGGACTTACAGGAGTCATTTTCACCCCTCCACTTT. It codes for CASSRDLQESFSPLHF.